The rows below give T cell receptor beta chains drawn from one sample of a study of shared clonotypes between healthy human individuals. Some clones are missing from TCRdb's copy, which holds only in-frame ones; the method was immunoSEQ multiplex PCR. The sample contains approximately 2,200,000 clones, about 93% of which appear only once. Sequencing was performed on naive CD8+ T cells from PBMCs. These receptors all come from a man aged 18 to 35 in good health. Some clones in this sample may be carry-over from other donors' samples. Each CDR3 is given with its conserved first and last residue. D genes are given only for firm matches. Size is stated for part of the rows, as once, few or many counts, or as a class when the clone is expanded.

v_call	j_call	d_call	clone_size	cdr3_aa	cdr3_nt
TRBV5-1	TRBJ2-3	TRBD1	.	CASSPGQGVTDTQYF	TGCGCCAGCAGCCCCGGACAGGGAGTCACAGATACGCAGTATTTT
TRBV5-7	TRBJ2-5	TRBD2	.	CASPPPGLAGEQETQYF	TGTGCCAGTCCCCCGCCGGGACTAGCGGGGGAGCAAGAGACCCAGTACTTC
TRBV6-5	TRBJ1-4	.	.	CASSYSTPREKLFF	TGTGCCAGCAGTTACTCGACGCCCAGGGAAAAACTGTTTTTT
TRBV15	TRBJ2-1	TRBD2	.	CATSRDRVTSGRIDNEQFF	TGTGCCACCAGCAGAGATAGGGTTACTAGCGGGAGGATCGACAATGAGCAGTTCTTC
TRBV19	TRBJ2-5	.	.	CASSIGTVYETQYF	TGTGCCAGTAGTATAGGGACTGTGTACGAGACCCAGTACTTC
TRBV28	TRBJ2-1	TRBD2	.	CASSFHSGEMHHEQFF	TGTGCCAGCAGTTTCCATAGCGGGGAGATGCACCATGAGCAGTTCTTC
TRBV29-1	TRBJ2-1	.	.	CSVDVAYNEQFF	TGCAGCGTTGACGTTGCATACAATGAGCAGTTCTTC
TRBV28	TRBJ2-1	.	once	CASSLPSWAEGGDEQFF	TGTGCCAGCAGTTTACCGTCGTGGGCGGAGGGCGGCGATGAGCAGTTCTTC
TRBV9	TRBJ2-1	.	.	CASSVEPSDPYNEQFF	TGTGCCAGCAGCGTAGAGCCTAGCGACCCCTACAATGAGCAGTTCTTC
TRBV19	TRBJ2-1	TRBD1	.	CASSMGTALSYNEQFF	TGTGCCAGTAGTATGGGGACAGCCCTCTCCTACAATGAGCAGTTCTTC
TRBV9	TRBJ1-2	.	.	CASSPSIGTNYGYTF	TGTGCCAGCAGCCCCTCAATTGGGACTAACTATGGCTACACCTTC
TRBV5-1	TRBJ2-4	TRBD2	.	CASSSSAGGSGIAKNIQYF	TGCGCCAGCAGCTCGTCCGCGGGCGGGAGTGGTATAGCCAAAAACATTCAGTACTTC
TRBV7-9	TRBJ2-1	.	once	CASSINEQFF	TGTGCCAGCAGTATCAATGAGCAGTTCTTC
TRBV7-2	TRBJ2-2	.	.	CASSLRTGELFF	TGTGCCAGCAGCTTAAGGACCGGGGAGCTGTTTTTT
TRBV27	TRBJ2-3	TRBD1	.	CASSLQTGRIGTADTQYF	TGTGCCAGCAGTTTACAGACAGGACGCATTGGGACAGCAGATACGCAGTATTTT
TRBV27	TRBJ1-2	TRBD1	.	CASSQRTGGTSNYGYTF	TGTGCCAGCAGTCAACGGACAGGGGGTACGTCTAACTATGGCTACACCTTC
TRBV28	TRBJ2-2	.	.	CASSFPAGELFF	TGTGCCAGCAGTTTCCCGGCTGGGGAGCTGTTTTTT
TRBV7-2	TRBJ2-7	.	.	CASSFGRGTKNEQYF	TGTGCCAGCAGCTTTGGGAGGGGGACGAAGAACGAGCAGTACTTC
TRBV6-1	TRBJ2-1	TRBD2	once	CASRQSRLAFDEQFF	TGTGCCAGCAGGCAATCCAGACTAGCCTTCGATGAGCAGTTCTTC
TRBV28	TRBJ2-6	.	.	CASSYPTGANVLTF	TGTGCCAGCAGCTACCCCACGGGGGCCAACGTCCTGACTTTC
TRBV7-2	TRBJ2-7	TRBD2	once	CASSLQLAAYEQYF	TGTGCCAGCAGCTTACAACTAGCGGCCTACGAGCAGTACTTC
TRBV6-4	TRBJ2-1	.	.	CASTHYRPVNNEQFF	TGTGCCAGCACGCACTATCGACCGGTCAACAATGAGCAGTTCTTC
TRBV11-3	TRBJ2-1	.	.	CASSPRAPSSYNEQFF	TGTGCCAGCAGCCCTCGGGCACCGTCCTCCTACAATGAGCAGTTCTTC
TRBV29-1	TRBJ1-2	TRBD1	.	CSVEVGTGGMDGYTF	TGCAGCGTTGAAGTAGGGACAGGGGGTATGGATGGCTACACCTTC
TRBV4-1	TRBJ1-5	TRBD1	.	CASSQGAWDRGLQPQHF	TGCGCCAGCAGCCAAGGGGCTTGGGACAGGGGGCTTCAGCCCCAGCATTTT
TRBV5-8	TRBJ1-1	.	.	CASSLIGDTEAFF	TGTGCCAGCAGCTTAATTGGCGACACTGAAGCTTTCTTT
TRBV7-9	TRBJ1-6	.	.	CASSLGAGNSPLHF	TGTGCCAGCAGCCTGGGGGCGGGGAACTCACCCCTCCACTTT
TRBV4-1	TRBJ1-2	.	.	CASSQEIWQVRNGYTF	TGCGCCAGCAGCCAAGAAATCTGGCAGGTTCGGAATGGCTACACCTTC
TRBV18	TRBJ2-1	TRBD1	.	CASSHIGQGIYNEQFF	TGTGCCAGCTCACATATCGGACAGGGGATCTACAATGAGCAGTTCTTC
TRBV7-9	TRBJ1-1	.	.	CASSLRTESPNTEAFF	TGTGCCAGCAGCTTAAGGACGGAGTCCCCGAACACTGAAGCTTTCTTT
TRBV5-1	TRBJ2-3	TRBD2	.	CASSFGSGSTDTQYF	TGCGCCAGCAGCTTCGGTAGCGGGAGCACAGATACGCAGTATTTT
TRBV28	TRBJ1-1	.	.	CASSLTEGGRGEAFF	TGTGCCAGCAGTTTAACAGAGGGGGGGCGCGGTGAAGCTTTCTTT
TRBV7-6	TRBJ2-1	TRBD1	.	CASSYGTGLPHEQFF	TGTGCCAGCAGCTACGGGACAGGACTCCCCCATGAGCAGTTCTTC
TRBV28	TRBJ2-4	.	.	CASGGARNRDIQYF	TGTGCCAGCGGGGGGGCCCGGAACAGGGACATTCAGTACTTC
TRBV28	TRBJ1-5	.	.	CASSFTTGNNQPQHF	TGTGCCAGCAGTTTCACGACAGGAAACAATCAGCCCCAGCATTTT
TRBV5-1	TRBJ2-2	TRBD1	.	CASSWGQEANTGELFF	TGCGCCAGCAGCTGGGGACAGGAGGCGAACACCGGGGAGCTGTTTTTT
TRBV30	TRBJ2-5	.	.	CAWSAGEVETQYF	TGTGCCTGGAGTGCGGGGGAAGTGGAGACCCAGTACTTC
TRBV27	TRBJ2-1	TRBD2	.	CASSVGLAPRSYNEQFF	TGTGCCAGCAGTGTGGGACTAGCGCCACGCTCCTACAATGAGCAGTTCTTC
TRBV7-3	TRBJ1-3	TRBD1	.	CASSETGARGNTIYF	TGTGCCAGCAGCGAGACAGGGGCGAGGGGAAACACCATATATTTT
TRBV27	TRBJ2-7	.	once	CASSLASSYEQYF	TGTGCCAGCAGTTTAGCAAGCTCCTACGAGCAGTACTTC
TRBV4-1	TRBJ2-1	TRBD2	.	CASSQVWTSGMNEQFF	TGCGCCAGCAGCCAAGTCTGGACTAGCGGGATGAATGAGCAGTTCTTC